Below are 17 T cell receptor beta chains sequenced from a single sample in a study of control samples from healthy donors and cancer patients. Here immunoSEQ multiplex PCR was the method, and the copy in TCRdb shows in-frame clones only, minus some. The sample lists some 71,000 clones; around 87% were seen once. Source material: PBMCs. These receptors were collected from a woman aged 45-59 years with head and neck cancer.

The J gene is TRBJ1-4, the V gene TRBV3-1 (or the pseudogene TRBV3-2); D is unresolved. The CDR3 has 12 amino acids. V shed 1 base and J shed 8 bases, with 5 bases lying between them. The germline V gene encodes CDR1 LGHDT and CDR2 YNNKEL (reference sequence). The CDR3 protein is CASSQGVEKLFF. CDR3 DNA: TGTGCCAGCAGCCAAGGGGTCGAAAAACTGTTTTTT.

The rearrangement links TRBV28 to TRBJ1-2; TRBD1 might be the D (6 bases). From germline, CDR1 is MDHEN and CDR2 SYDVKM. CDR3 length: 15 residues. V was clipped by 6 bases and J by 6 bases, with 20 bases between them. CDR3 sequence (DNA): TGTGCCAGCAGCCCTCCGGGACACGATTCGCATGGCTACACCTTC. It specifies CASSPPGHDSHGYTF.

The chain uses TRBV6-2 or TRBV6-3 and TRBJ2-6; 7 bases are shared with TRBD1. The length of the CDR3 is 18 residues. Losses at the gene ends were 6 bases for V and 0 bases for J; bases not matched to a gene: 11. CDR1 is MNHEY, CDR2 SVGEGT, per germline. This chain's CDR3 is CASSPRQGDPSGANVLTF. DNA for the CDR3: TGTGCCAGCAGCCCCCGACAGGGAGACCCCTCTGGGGCCAACGTCCTGACTTTC.

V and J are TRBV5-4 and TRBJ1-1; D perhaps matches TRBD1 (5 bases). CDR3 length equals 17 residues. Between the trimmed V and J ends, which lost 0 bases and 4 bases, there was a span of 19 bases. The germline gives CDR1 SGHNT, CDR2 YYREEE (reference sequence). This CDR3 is CASSLGGGGAEGTEAFF. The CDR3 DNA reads TGTGCCAGCAGCTTGGGGGGGGGAGGGGCAGAGGGCACTGAAGCTTTCTTT.

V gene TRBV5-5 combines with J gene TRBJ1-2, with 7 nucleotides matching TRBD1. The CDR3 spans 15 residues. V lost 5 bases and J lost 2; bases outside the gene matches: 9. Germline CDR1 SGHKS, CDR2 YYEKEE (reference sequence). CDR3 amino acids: CASRSKGGANYGYTF. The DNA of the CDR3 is TGTGCCAGCAGGAGTAAAGGGGGCGCCAACTATGGCTACACCTTC.

The CDR3 protein is CASRPSALSYEQYF. DNA of the CDR3: TGTGCCAGCAGACCGAGTGCACTCTCCTACGAGCAGTACTTC. The rearrangement links TRBV5-4 to TRBJ2-7, with D uncertain. Germline loops: CDR1 SGHNT, CDR2 YYREEE (reference sequence). The CDR3 is 14 residues long. Trimming left V 5 bases short and J 0 bases short, with 12 bases between. The full variable domain, in which reference TRBV5-4 and TRBJ2-7 provide the parts outside the CDR3, is ETGVTQSPTHLIKTRGQQVTLRCSSQSGHNTVSWYQQALGQGPQFIFQYYREEENGRGNFPPRFSGLQFPNYSSELNVNALELDDSALYLCASRPSALSYEQYFGPGTRLTVT.

CDR3 protein: CASSQGPNTGELFF. The CDR3 DNA reads TGCGCCAGCAGCCAGGGTCCGAACACCGGGGAGCTGTTTTTT. The rearrangement uses TRBV4-1 and TRBJ2-2, with D unresolved. The CDR3 sequence is 14 residues long. Per the germline V gene, CDR1 is MGHRA and CDR2 is YSYEKL. V was shortened by 3 bases and J by 0 bases, with 5 bases between the two germline ends.

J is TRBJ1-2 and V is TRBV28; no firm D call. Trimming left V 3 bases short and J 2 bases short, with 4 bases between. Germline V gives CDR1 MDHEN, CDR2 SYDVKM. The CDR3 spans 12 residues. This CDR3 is CASSFPNYGYTF. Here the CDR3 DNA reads TGTGCCAGCAGTTTCCCCAACTATGGCTACACCTTC.

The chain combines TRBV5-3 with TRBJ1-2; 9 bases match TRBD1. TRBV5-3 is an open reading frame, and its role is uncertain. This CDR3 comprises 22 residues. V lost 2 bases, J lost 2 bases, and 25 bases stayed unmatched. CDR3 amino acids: CARSFTWKRTGAANPPNYGYTF. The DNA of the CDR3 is TGTGCCAGAAGCTTTACATGGAAACGGACAGGGGCCGCGAACCCCCCAAACTATGGCTACACCTTC.

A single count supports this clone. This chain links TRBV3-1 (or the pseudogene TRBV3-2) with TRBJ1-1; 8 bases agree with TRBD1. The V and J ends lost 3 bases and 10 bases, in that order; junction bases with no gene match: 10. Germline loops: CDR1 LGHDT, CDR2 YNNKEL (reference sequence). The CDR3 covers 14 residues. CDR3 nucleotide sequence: TGTGCCAGCAGCCAGGCGACAGGGGCTTCCGGAGCTTTCTTT. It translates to CASSQATGASGAFF.

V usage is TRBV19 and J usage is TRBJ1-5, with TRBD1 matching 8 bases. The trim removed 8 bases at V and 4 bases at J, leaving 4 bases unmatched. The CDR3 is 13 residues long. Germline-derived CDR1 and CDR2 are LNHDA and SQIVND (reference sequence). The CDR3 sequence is CASGQGVNQPQHF. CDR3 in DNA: TGTGCCAGTGGACAGGGTGTAAATCAGCCCCAGCATTTT.

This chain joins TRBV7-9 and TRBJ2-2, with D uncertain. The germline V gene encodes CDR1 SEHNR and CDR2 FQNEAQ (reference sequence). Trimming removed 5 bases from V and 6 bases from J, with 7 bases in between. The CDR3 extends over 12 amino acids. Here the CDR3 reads CASSPSPGELFF. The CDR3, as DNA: TGTGCCAGCAGCCCCTCGCCCGGGGAGCTGTTTTTT.

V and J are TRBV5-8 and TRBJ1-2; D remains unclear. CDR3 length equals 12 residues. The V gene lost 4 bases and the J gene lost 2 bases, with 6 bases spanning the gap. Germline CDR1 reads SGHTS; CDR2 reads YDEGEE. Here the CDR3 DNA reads TGTGCCAGCAGCGGAAGGAACTATGGCTACACCTTC. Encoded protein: CASSGRNYGYTF.

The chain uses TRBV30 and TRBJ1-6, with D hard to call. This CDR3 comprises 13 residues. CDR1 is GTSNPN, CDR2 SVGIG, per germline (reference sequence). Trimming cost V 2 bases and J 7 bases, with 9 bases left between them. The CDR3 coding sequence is TGTGCCTGGAGTCTAGGAGTCAATTCACCCCTCCACTTT. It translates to CAWSLGVNSPLHF.

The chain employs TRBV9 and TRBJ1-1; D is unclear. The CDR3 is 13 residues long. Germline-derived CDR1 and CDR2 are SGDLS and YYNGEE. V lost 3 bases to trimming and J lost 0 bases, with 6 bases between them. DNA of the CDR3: TGTGCCAGCAGCGCCCTGATGAACACTGAAGCTTTCTTT. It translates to CASSALMNTEAFF.

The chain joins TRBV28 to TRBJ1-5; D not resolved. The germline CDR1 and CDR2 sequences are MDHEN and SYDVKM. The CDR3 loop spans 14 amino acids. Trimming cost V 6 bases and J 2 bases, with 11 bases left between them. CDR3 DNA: TGTGCCAGCAGCTTCCCTGGGGGCAATCAGCCCCAGCATTTT. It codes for CASSFPGGNQPQHF.

CDR3 coding DNA: TGTGCCAGCAGCCAAAGGCAGGGGAGGCAGACCCAGTACTTC. Residues: CASSQRQGRQTQYF. The V gene is TRBV7-2, the J gene TRBJ2-5; possibly TRBD1 or TRBD2 for D (6 bases each). The CDR3 has 14 residues. Trimming took 5 bases from V and 6 from J, leaving 16 bases between them. CDR1 SGHTA and CDR2 FQGNSA come from the germline V gene. Full variable domain (rest looked up from reference TRBV7-2 and TRBJ2-5): GAGVSQSPSNKVTEKGKDVELRCDPISGHTALYWYRQSLGQGLEFLIYFQGNSAPDKSGLPSDRFSAERTGGSVSTLTIQRTQQEDSAVYLCASSQRQGRQTQYFGPGTRLLVL.